This T cell receptor (beta chain) derives from a study of radiotherapy plus CTLA-4 blockade in lung cancer. In regard to this clone: Its matching antigen is unknown.

Produced via immunoSEQ multiplex PCR; TCRdb's table is partial and in-frame only. The sample consists of 95,000 to 150,000 clones, about 87% of them appearing once. Regarding the study as a whole: After radiotherapy and ipilimumab, tumor-derived clones expanded in peripheral blood. Reportedly, early blood T cell clone dynamics best predicted response, with interferon-beta.

This CDR3 is 13 amino acids long. V was cut by 8 bases and J by 0 bases, with 10 bases left in between. Germline V gene lookup returns CDR1 MNHNY and CDR2 SVGAGI (reference sequence). Patients had chemo-refractory metastatic non-small-cell lung cancer and received focal radiation plus CTLA-4 blockade that used ipilimumab. This sequence was found in a human donor with non-small cell lung cancer that progressed on radiotherapy plus ipilimumab. This rearrangement joins TRBV6-6 to TRBJ1-2; weak D call: TRBD1 (6 bases). This material consisted of peripheral blood, taken from a patient treated with radiotherapy plus ipilimumab. The CDR3 reads CASRDTANYGYTF. The CDR3 coding sequence is TGTGCCAGCCGGGACACCGCTAACTATGGCTACACCTTC.